This T cell receptor (beta chain) was sequenced during a study of T cell responses to AZD1222 COVID-19 vaccine. Details on this clone: Its specificity is unknown.

Study-wide findings and caveats: An increase in Spike-specific TCR breadth and depth was observed after two AZD1222 doses. The donor cohort was predominantly white British with a female majority, and clonal diversity may have been underestimated. Baseline seropositives among AZD1222 recipients totaled only six or seven.

Data came from immunoSEQ multiplex PCR; TCRdb stores just in-frame clones and leaves some out. This sample has approximately 210,000 clones, with approximately 89% found just once. J gave up 6 bases and V 8 bases, and 12 bases lay outside the gene matches. Germline CDR1 and CDR2: MDHEN and SYDVKM. CDR3 length: 17 residues. The sequenced sample was peripheral blood, obtained 28 days after the second AZD1222 dose. This receptor was taken from an adult who received the AZD1222 COVID-19 vaccine. This sequence joins TRBV28 and TRBJ2-1; 14 nucleotides align to TRBD2. CDR3 sequence reads: CASGVDFGLAGGNEQFF. The DNA for the CDR3 is TGTGCCAGCGGGGTAGATTTCGGACTAGCGGGGGGCAATGAGCAGTTCTTC.